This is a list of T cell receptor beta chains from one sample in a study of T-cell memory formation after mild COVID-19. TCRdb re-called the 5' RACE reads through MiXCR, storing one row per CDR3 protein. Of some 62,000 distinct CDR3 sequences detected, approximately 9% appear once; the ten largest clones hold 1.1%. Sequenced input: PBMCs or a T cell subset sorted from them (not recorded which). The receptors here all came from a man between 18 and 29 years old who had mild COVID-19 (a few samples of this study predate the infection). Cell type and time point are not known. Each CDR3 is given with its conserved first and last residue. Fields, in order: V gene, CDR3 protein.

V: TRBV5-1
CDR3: CASSFQDRIEQYF

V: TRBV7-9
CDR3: CASSPQGLPGAGQFF

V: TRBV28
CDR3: CASGRSGGALLNEQFF

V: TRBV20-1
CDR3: CSAPSSLAGDTQYF

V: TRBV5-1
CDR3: CASRHSGVATDTQYF

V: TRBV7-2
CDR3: CASSLARGHADTQYF

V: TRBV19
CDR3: CASSNMDDTQYF

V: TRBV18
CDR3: CASSPPSRLAGAEQYF

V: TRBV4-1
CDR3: CASSRGAQGGFYEQFF

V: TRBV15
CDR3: CATSRVRLVRGNQPQHF

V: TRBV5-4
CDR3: CASSLDRAGANVLTF

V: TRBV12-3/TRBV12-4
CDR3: CASSSGQPQHF

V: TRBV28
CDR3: CASSSPGTTQETQYF

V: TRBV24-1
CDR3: CATSVLEEGGLAKNIQYF

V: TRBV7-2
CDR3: CASSLLAGSDTQYF

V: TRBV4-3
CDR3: CASSQGGWDSTDTQYF

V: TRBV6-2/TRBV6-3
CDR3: CASGHRTGAYNEQFF

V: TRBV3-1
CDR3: CASGKYEQYF

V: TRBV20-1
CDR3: CSARSPFDIYNEQFF

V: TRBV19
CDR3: CASMTLSGVFNSYGYTF

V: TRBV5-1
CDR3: CASRPLTATSGGYTF

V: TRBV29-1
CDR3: CSVASGSSTDTQYF

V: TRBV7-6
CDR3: CASSPGQGVYEQYF